This T cell receptor (beta chain) was captured by sequencing in a study of T-cell memory formation after mild COVID-19. Study-wide results and limits: The study found balanced CD4/CD8 in clones contracting day 15 to 85 and a CD4+ lean in later expanders.

Comments on this clonotype: What it recognizes is unknown.

Employing constant-segment primers, 5'RACE generated TCR alpha and TCR beta cDNA libraries bearing sample barcodes and UMIs. MiXCR, applied by TCRdb to the 5' RACE reads, yields one record per CDR3 protein. The sample yields around 310,000 distinct CDR3 sequences, 20% to 25% seen once. Germline-derived CDR1 and CDR2 are SGHTA and FQGNSA. V dropped 1 base and J dropped 5 bases, with 15 bases sitting between them. There are 16 residues in the CDR3. The receptor comes from a young man who had mild COVID-19 (a few samples of this study predate the infection). Cell type and time point are not known. The rearrangement joins TRBV7-2 to TRBJ1-5; possibly TRBD1 for D (5 bases). The sequencing input was PBMCs or a T cell subset sorted from them (not recorded which). The CDR3 nucleotides read TGTGCCAGCAGCTTAGACGCCCGGCGGGGGGATCAGCCCCAGCATTTT. Translating it yields CASSLDARRGDQPQHF.